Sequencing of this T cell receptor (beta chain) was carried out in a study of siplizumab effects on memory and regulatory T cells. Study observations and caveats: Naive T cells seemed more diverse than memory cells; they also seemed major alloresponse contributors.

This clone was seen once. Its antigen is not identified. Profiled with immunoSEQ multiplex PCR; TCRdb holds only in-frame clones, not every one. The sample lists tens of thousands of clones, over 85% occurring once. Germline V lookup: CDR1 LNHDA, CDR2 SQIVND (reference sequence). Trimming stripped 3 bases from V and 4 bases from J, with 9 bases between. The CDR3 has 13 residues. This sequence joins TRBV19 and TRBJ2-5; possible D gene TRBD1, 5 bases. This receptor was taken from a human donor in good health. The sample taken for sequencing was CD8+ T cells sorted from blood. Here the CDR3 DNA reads TGTGCCAGTAGTATCCCCAGGGCAGAGACCCAGTACTTC. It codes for CASSIPRAETQYF.